Following are 32 T cell receptor beta chains from one sample sequenced in a study of shared clonotypes between healthy human individuals. The method was immunoSEQ multiplex PCR; TCRdb's version includes in-frame clones alone and lacks a portion of them. The data show 2 million to 3 million clones, just over 90% seen once. The sample was naive CD4+ T cells sorted from blood. As for subset: CD45RA+ positively selected. Receptors originate from a young man in good health.

The chain employs TRBV27 and TRBJ1-4; TRBD1 might be the D (6 bases). The CDR3 consists of 13 residues. The V end lost 8 bases, the J end lost 7 bases, and 14 bases lay between the germline ends. The germline V gene encodes CDR1 MNHEY and CDR2 SMNVEV (reference sequence). CDR3 loop: CASQGGRGEKLFF. CDR3 coding DNA: TGTGCCAGCCAAGGGGGGAGGGGTGAAAAACTGTTTTTT. The complete variable domain, with remaining parts taken from reference TRBV27 and TRBJ1-4, reads EAQVTQNPRYLITVTGKKLTVTCSQNMNHEYMSWYRQDPGLGLRQIYYSMNVEVTDKGDVPEGYKVSRKEKRNFPLILESPSPNQTSLYFCASQGGRGEKLFFGSGTQLSVL.

The sample holds a few counts of this clone. The V call is TRBV7-2, the J call TRBJ2-7; 9 bases agree with TRBD1. V dropped 5 bases and J dropped 5; count of bases not matched to a gene: 7. Germline lookup yields CDR1 SGHTA and CDR2 FQGNSA. The CDR3 sequence is 14 residues long. CDR3 coding DNA: TGTGCCAGCAGCACCCGGGACAGGGACCACGAGCAGTACTTC. This translates into CASSTRDRDHEQYF.

This chain connects TRBV25-1 to TRBJ2-5; D may be TRBD1 or TRBD2 (5 bases each). The germline V and J ends were trimmed by 5 bases and 4 bases, with 8 bases remaining between them. CDR1 and CDR2 from the germline V gene are MGHDK and SYGVNS. The CDR3 covers 12 residues. In nucleotides, the CDR3 is TGTGCCAGCAGTCGGGACCTAGAGACCCAGTACTTC. This translates into CASSRDLETQYF.

V usage is TRBV7-2 and J usage is TRBJ2-1; D may be TRBD2 (6 bases). The V end was cut by 4 bases, the J end by 6 bases, with 13 bases between. Per germline, CDR1 SGHTA and CDR2 FQGNSA. CDR3 length: 14 residues. CDR3: CASSSTRGGNEQFF. The CDR3 DNA reads as TGTGCCAGCAGCTCGACTAGAGGCGGCAATGAGCAGTTCTTC.

This clone was counted only a few times. The V and J genes are TRBV5-1 and TRBJ1-1, with D possibly matching TRBD1 (5 bases). The V end lost 6 bases, the J end lost 3 bases, and 12 bases lay between the germline ends. The CDR3 spans 13 residues. Looked up from germline, CDR1 is SGHRS and CDR2 is YFSETQ. The CDR3 sequence is CASKQAGDTEAFF. In nucleotides, the CDR3 is TGCGCCAGCAAACAGGCGGGTGACACTGAAGCTTTCTTT. The variable domain in full, with the rest retrieved from reference TRBV5-1 and TRBJ1-1, is KAGVTQTPRYLIKTRGQQVTLSCSPISGHRSVSWYQQTPGQGLQFLFEYFSETQRNKGNFPGRFSGRQFSNSRSEMNVSTLELGDSALYLCASKQAGDTEAFFGQGTRLTVV.

J is TRBJ2-1 and V is TRBV15; D call uncertain. The CDR3 contains 15 residues. Looked up from germline, CDR1 is LNHNV and CDR2 is YYDKDF (reference sequence). V lost 3 bases and J 3 bases, leaving 12 bases between the germline ends. DNA of the CDR3: TGTGCCACCAGCAGCCCGCAGTCCATCTACAATGAGCAGTTCTTC. Amino acid sequence: CATSSPQSIYNEQFF.

The chain carries TRBV18 and TRBJ1-3; 9 bases are a match to TRBD1. With 2 bases clipped from V and 0 bases from J, the junction kept 5 bases outside the gene matches. CDR3 length: 17 residues. Germline V gene data show CDR1 as KGHSH and CDR2 as LQKENI. This CDR3 is CASSPFGQGSSGNTIYF. The CDR3 coding sequence is TGTGCCAGCTCACCATTCGGACAGGGGAGCTCTGGAAACACCATATATTTT.

A remark on this clone: Other DNA sequences in this sample translate to the same CDR3. This chain connects TRBV6-1 to TRBJ2-7; unclear D gene. The CDR3 runs to 11 residues. Trimming pared 2 bases from V and 3 bases from J, leaving 2 bases between. Looked up from germline, CDR1 is MNHNS and CDR2 is SASEGT. For the CDR3, the DNA is TGTGCCAGCAGTGAATTCTACGAGCAGTACTTC. As protein: CASSEFYEQYF.

The gene calls are TRBV2 and TRBJ2-7; 10 bases map to TRBD1. This CDR3 region has 13 residues. J was trimmed by 5 bases and V by 8 bases; bases with no gene match: 6. The germline CDR1 and CDR2 sequences are SNHLY and FYNNEI. CDR3 in DNA: TGTGCCAGCCTCCGGGACAGGGGTCACGAGCAGTACTTC. Translating it yields CASLRDRGHEQYF.

The chain has TRBV7-9 and TRBJ2-2; 9 bases align to TRBD1. The CDR3 length is 18 residues. Germline V CDR1 and CDR2: SEHNR, FQNEAQ (reference sequence). Trimming removed 0 bases from V and 3 bases from J; junction bases left unmatched: 8. CDR3 coding DNA: TGTGCCAGCAGCTTAGCGTCGGGACAGGGCGGATACACCGGGGAGCTGTTTTTT. It specifies CASSLASGQGGYTGELFF.

This chain connects TRBV7-9 to TRBJ2-1, with D perhaps TRBD2 (5 bases). Germline V gene data show CDR1 as SEHNR and CDR2 as FQNEAQ (reference sequence). The CDR3 runs 10 residues. V dropped 9 bases and J dropped 12 bases, with 12 bases sitting between them. CDR3 sequence: CASTSIGQFF. The CDR3, as DNA: TGTGCCAGTACTAGTATCGGGCAGTTCTTC.

The gene calls are TRBV18 and TRBJ1-2; D is possibly TRBD1 (5 bases). Per germline, CDR1 KGHSH and CDR2 LQKENI. The ends were cut back, 0 bases at V and 5 bases at J, with 13 bases in the middle. CDR3 length equals 15 residues. CDR3 DNA sequence: TGTGCCAGCTCACCACCGAACGGGGCCCCTTATGGCTACACCTTC. Protein sequence: CASSPPNGAPYGYTF.

V gene TRBV10-3 combines with J gene TRBJ1-6; D might be TRBD1 (5 bases). From germline, CDR1 is ENHRY and CDR2 SYGVKD. Trimming shortened V by 3 bases and J by 6 bases, and 12 bases separated the two germline ends. The CDR3 extends over 15 amino acids. The CDR3, as DNA: TGTGCCATCAGTGACGATCCAGGGATTAATTCACCCCTCCACTTT. This encodes CAISDDPGINSPLHF.

This chain joins TRBV28 and TRBJ1-5; D is uncertain. The CDR3 is made up of 16 amino acids. The germline gives CDR1 MDHEN, CDR2 SYDVKM. V gave up 1 base and J gave up 0 bases, with 10 bases separating them. The CDR3 sequence: CASSLLAAISNQPQHF. The CDR3, as DNA: TGTGCCAGCAGTTTATTAGCAGCGATTAGCAATCAGCCCCAGCATTTT.

This clone has only a few counts. The chain has TRBV6-1 and TRBJ1-5; D gene unclear. The CDR3 is made up of 14 amino acids. Trimming removed 7 bases at V and 9 bases at J, with 19 bases between. CDR1 is MNHNS and CDR2 is SASEGT in the germline V gene. The CDR3 here is CASIDLGLRRPQHF. The CDR3 DNA reads as TGTGCCAGCATCGATCTGGGTCTCCGGCGGCCCCAGCATTTT.

The chain has TRBV27 and TRBJ1-5; 8 nucleotides agree with TRBD1. The CDR3 consists of 14 residues. V lost 5 bases and J lost 8; bases outside the gene matches: 8. Germline assignment: CDR1 MNHEY and CDR2 SMNVEV (reference sequence). The CDR3 here is CASSNRGSTEPQHF. DNA of the CDR3: TGTGCCAGCAGTAACAGGGGGTCTACAGAGCCCCAGCATTTT.

In DNA, the CDR3 is TGTGCCAGCAGGGACCTCGGGACAATCGATGGCTACACCTTC. Protein product: CASRDLGTIDGYTF. The rearrangement uses TRBV6-1 and TRBJ1-2, with D possibly matching TRBD1 (6 bases). This CDR3 is 14 amino acids long. Trimming took 6 bases from V and 6 from J, leaving 17 bases between them. From germline, CDR1 is MNHNS and CDR2 SASEGT.

The chain has TRBV6-4 and TRBJ2-3; D is unclear. This CDR3 has 9 amino acids. The germline V and J ends were trimmed by 5 bases and 10 bases, with 4 bases remaining between them. Per the germline V gene, CDR1 is MRHNA and CDR2 is SNTAGT. As DNA, the CDR3 is TGTGCCAGCAGTACTCCGCAGTATTTT. Translated, it gives CASSTPQYF.

This chain links TRBV7-9 with TRBJ2-2, with D perhaps being TRBD1 or TRBD2 (6 bases each). V was pared by 7 bases and J by 6 bases, with 21 bases between. The germline V gene has CDR1 SEHNR and CDR2 FQNEAQ (reference sequence). This CDR3 is 16 amino acids long. CDR3 loop: CASTIPPQGRPGELFF. Here the CDR3 DNA reads TGTGCCAGCACCATACCTCCTCAGGGGAGGCCCGGGGAGCTGTTTTTT.

This clone was observed once. This chain connects TRBV27 to TRBJ2-1, with 8 bases fitting TRBD1. V trimming: 8 bases; J trimming: 15 bases; junction bases outside the gene matches: 15. CDR3 length: 13 amino acids. CDR1 and CDR2 from the germline V gene are MNHEY and SMNVEV (reference sequence). Here the CDR3 DNA reads TGTGCCAGCGCCGGGACAGGCGGTAAGGGGCCGTTCTTC. This encodes CASAGTGGKGPFF.

This sequence joins TRBV5-5 and TRBJ2-1; D ambiguous. Trimming took 4 bases from V and 8 from J, leaving 10 bases between them. From germline, CDR1 is SGHKS and CDR2 YYEKEE (reference sequence). The CDR3 is 12 residues long. CDR3 in DNA: TGTGCCAGCAGCCCCTTGTTGGATGAGCAGTTCTTC. It codes for CASSPLLDEQFF.

The chain links TRBV19 to TRBJ2-3, with D maybe TRBD2 (5 bases). Germline CDR1 LNHDA, CDR2 SQIVND (reference sequence). Trimming pared 8 bases from V and 3 bases from J, leaving 12 bases between. This CDR3 has 13 residues. The DNA of the CDR3 is TGTGCCAGTTCGGGGTTGGGTACAGATACGCAGTATTTT. Amino acid sequence: CASSGLGTDTQYF.

The chain links TRBV2 to TRBJ2-3; tentatively, D is TRBD2 (5 bases). V dropped 6 bases and J dropped 5 bases, with 15 bases sitting between them. Germline loops: CDR1 SNHLY, CDR2 FYNNEI. There are 14 residues in the CDR3. CDR3 nucleotides: TGTGCCAGCAGGGCGGCCGGGGTGTTAGATACGCAGTATTTT. Encoded protein: CASRAAGVLDTQYF.

This sequence joins TRBV10-3 and TRBJ1-5, with D perhaps matching TRBD1 (5 bases). Germline V gene sequence: CDR1 ENHRY, CDR2 SYGVKD. The length of the CDR3 is 15 residues. Trimming cost V 0 bases and J 5 bases, with 11 bases left between them. CDR3: CAISESGAGYQPQHF. CDR3 sequence (DNA): TGTGCCATCAGTGAGTCTGGGGCAGGATATCAGCCCCAGCATTTT.

About this clone itself: The same CDR3 arises from other DNA sequences in this sample as well. The chain links TRBV5-1 to TRBJ2-2; TRBD1 agrees at 9 bases. CDR1 and CDR2 from the germline V gene are SGHRS and YFSETQ. The CDR3 has 15 residues. Trimming removed 3 bases from V and 5 bases from J; junction bases left unmatched: 5. The CDR3 reads CASSSTGGGTGELFF. CDR3 coding DNA: TGCGCCAGCAGCTCCACAGGGGGCGGAACCGGGGAGCTGTTTTTT.

V is TRBV5-1 and J is TRBJ2-7; 10 bases are shared with TRBD2. V was clipped by 5 bases and J by 4 bases; unmatched bases: 6. This CDR3 comprises 14 residues. Germline V gene sequence: CDR1 SGHRS, CDR2 YFSETQ. This chain's CDR3 is CASRPGTSVYEQYF. The CDR3 DNA is TGCGCCAGCAGGCCTGGGACTAGCGTGTACGAGCAGTACTTC.

This chain connects TRBV11-2 to TRBJ2-5; D is perhaps TRBD2 (7 bases). The V end was cut by 1 base, the J end by 1 base, with 13 bases between. The germline gives CDR1 SGHAT, CDR2 FQNNGV. This CDR3 has 16 residues. The CDR3 DNA is TGTGCCAGCAGCTTAGTTGGGGGGGGCCGCCAAGAGACCCAGTACTTC. It is translated as CASSLVGGGRQETQYF.

This clone was counted only a few times. The genes are TRBV30 and TRBJ1-1, with D uncertain. The CDR3 has 13 amino acids. Germline-derived CDR1 and CDR2 are GTSNPN and SVGIG (reference sequence). The V end was cut by 1 base, the J end by 1 base, with 7 bases between. The CDR3 loop reads CAWSERRNTEAFF. The CDR3 DNA reads as TGTGCCTGGAGTGAACGCCGGAACACTGAAGCTTTCTTT.

The chain combines TRBV30 with TRBJ1-2, with 7 bases matching TRBD1. Germline V gene sequence: CDR1 GTSNPN, CDR2 SVGIG (reference sequence). The CDR3 has 13 amino acids. The ends lost 4 bases at V and 6 bases at J; junction bases unmatched: 8. DNA for the CDR3: TGTGCCTGGACCCGGGACAGTCCCAATGGCTACACCTTC. Protein sequence: CAWTRDSPNGYTF.

This clone was seen more than once but under ten times. The rearrangement uses TRBV2 and TRBJ2-1; 12 positions match TRBD2. The junction had 1 base not matched to a gene; V was cut back by 5 bases and J by 5 bases. The CDR3 has 14 residues. CDR1 is SNHLY, CDR2 FYNNEI, per germline. Here the CDR3 reads CASSWTSGDNEQFF. The CDR3 DNA reads as TGTGCCAGCAGTTGGACTAGCGGGGACAATGAGCAGTTCTTC. Complete variable domain (other parts from reference TRBV2 and TRBJ2-1): EPEVTQTPSHQVTQMGQEVILRCVPISNHLYFYWYRQILGQKVEFLVSFYNNEISEKSEIFDDQFSVERPDGSNFTLKIRSTKLEDSAMYFCASSWTSGDNEQFFGPGTRLTVL.

This sequence joins TRBV5-1 and TRBJ1-4; tentative D call: TRBD1 (5 bases). Trimming removed 5 bases from V and 3 bases from J, with 11 bases in between. Germline CDR1 reads SGHRS; CDR2 reads YFSETQ. The length of the CDR3 is 14 residues. CDR3 DNA sequence: TGCGCCAGCAGTATTAGAGGGGCTAATGAAAAACTGTTTTTT. Amino acids: CASSIRGANEKLFF.

The gene calls are TRBV19 and TRBJ1-4; possibly TRBD1 for D (6 bases). The CDR3 length is 16 residues. Between the trimmed V and J ends, which lost 6 bases and 0 bases, there was a span of 14 bases. Germline V gives CDR1 LNHDA, CDR2 SQIVND (reference sequence). In DNA form, the CDR3 reads TGTGCCAGTAGCCGGGGGGGCAGTGCAACTAATGAAAAACTGTTTTTT. Translation: CASSRGGSATNEKLFF.